One T cell receptor (beta chain) is described in this entry. These data originate in a study of technical replicates of blood from a handful of donors. Sequenced by immunoSEQ multiplex PCR; TCRdb stores in-frame clones only, minus some. The repertoire holds 45,000 to 60,000 clones, with 86% as singletons. The ends were cut back, 1 base at V and 8 bases at J, with 10 bases in the middle. The CDR3 extends over 13 amino acids. The germline V gene encodes CDR1 SGHRS and CDR2 YFSETQ. Sequenced material: PBMCs. The V call is TRBV5-1, the J call TRBJ2-1; no clear D. This TCR came from a human donor in good health. Some clones in this sample may be carry-over from other donors' samples. CDR3 bases: TGCGCCAGCAGCTTGCGGGTCGGTGATGAGCAGTTCTTC. It translates to CASSLRVGDEQFF.